This T cell receptor (beta chain) emerged from a study of T cell responses to AZD1222 COVID-19 vaccine. Points from the study as a whole: Donors were chiefly white British, with a greater number of females, and clonal diversity was perhaps underestimated. Just 5 or 6 AZD1222 recipients tested seropositive at baseline.

Comments on this clone: What it binds is not known.

This table comes from immunoSEQ multiplex PCR, and its TCRdb copy is limited to in-frame clones, with some not included. The table records some 150,000 clones, roughly 92% of them present only once. The CDR3 is made up of 15 amino acids. Germline CDR1 is SEHNR and CDR2 is FQNEAQ (reference sequence). Trimming shortened V by 5 bases and J by 5 bases, and 18 bases separated the two germline ends. J is TRBJ2-5 and V is TRBV7-9; D might be TRBD1 (7 bases). The sample consisted of peripheral blood, taken on day 0 of AZD1222 vaccination. The sequence was obtained from an adult in good health. The CDR3 DNA follows: TGTGCCAGCAGCCTCCTGGAGGGGGCCGGGGAGACCCAGTACTTC. Translation: CASSLLEGAGETQYF.